The 30 T cell receptor beta chains in this list originate from one sample, sequenced in a study of T cell repertoires in cytomegalovirus infection. TCRdb used MiXCR to reprocess the reads, holding one entry per CDR3 protein. Of a few hundred thousand distinct CDR3 sequences detected, approximately 15% appear once; the ten largest clones hold around 9.5%. Sequencing used PBMCs. These receptors all come from a human donor in good health (CMV status not recorded). Some clones in this sample may be carry-over from other donors' samples.

The genes are TRBV20-1 and TRBJ2-5; 10 positions agree with TRBD2. Germline lookup yields CDR1 DFQATT and CDR2 SNEGSKA (reference sequence). Trimming cost V 6 bases and J 5 bases; bases outside gene matches: 9. The CDR3 is made up of 14 amino acids. The CDR3, as DNA: TGCAGTGCGCGAAAGCGGGAGGGCCCTGAGACCCAGTACTTC. Translating gives CSARKREGPETQYF.

This clonotype was seen at least ten times. CDR3 amino acids: CSTKTGMDEQYF. The CDR3 coding sequence is TGCAGCACCAAGACAGGGATGGACGAGCAGTACTTC. The rearrangement links TRBV29-1 to TRBJ2-7; 7 nucleotides agree with TRBD1. Germline CDR1 SQVTM, CDR2 ANQGSEA. Germline trimming cut 8 bases from V and 5 bases from J; bases unmatched to any gene: 9. There are 12 residues in the CDR3.

The rearrangement links TRBV6-5 to TRBJ2-1; maybe TRBD2 (6 bases). This CDR3 has 15 amino acids. Per the germline V gene, CDR1 is MNHEY and CDR2 is SVGAGI. Trimming removed 6 bases at V and 0 bases at J, with 12 bases between. The CDR3 reads CASREGSSSYNEQFF. The CDR3 region has the DNA TGTGCCAGCAGGGAGGGGTCCAGCTCCTACAATGAGCAGTTCTTC.

This clonotype was seen many times. This chain connects TRBV7-2 to TRBJ2-3; TRBD2 might be the D (6 bases). CDR1 is SGHTA and CDR2 is FQGNSA in the germline V gene. CDR3 size: 14 residues. Between the trimmed V and J ends, which lost 7 bases and 2 bases, there was a span of 13 bases. CDR3 nucleotides: TGTGCCAGCATGTCTAGCGACTACACAGATACGCAGTATTTT. This gives the protein CASMSSDYTDTQYF.

The chain carries TRBV2 and TRBJ2-5; 11 bases are a match to TRBD2. The CDR3 loop spans 15 amino acids. Germline-derived CDR1 and CDR2 are SNHLY and FYNNEI. The ends lost 6 bases at V and 4 bases at J; junction bases unmatched: 7. The CDR3 protein is CASSATSGKGETQYF. CDR3 nucleotide sequence: TGTGCCAGCAGCGCGACTAGCGGGAAGGGAGAGACCCAGTACTTC. The full variable domain, rest sourced from reference TRBV2 and TRBJ2-5, is EPEVTQTPSHQVTQMGQEVILRCVPISNHLYFYWYRQILGQKVEFLVSFYNNEISEKSEIFDDQFSVERPDGSNFTLKIRSTKLEDSAMYFCASSATSGKGETQYFGPGTRLLVL.

This clonotype was counted ten times or more. The genes are TRBV7-2 and TRBJ2-5; D may be TRBD1 (6 bases). The CDR3 sequence is 13 residues long. V was pared by 4 bases and J by 9 bases, with 15 bases between. From germline, CDR1 is SGHTA and CDR2 FQGNSA. The CDR3 spells CASSSGQTRPQYF. CDR3 nucleotides: TGTGCCAGCAGCTCTGGACAGACCAGACCCCAGTACTTC.

The chain recombines TRBV5-1 with TRBJ1-2, with 8 bases lining up with TRBD1. Germline CDR1 and CDR2: SGHRS and YFSETQ. V shed 1 base, J shed 7 bases, and the junction held 9 bases outside the gene matches. The CDR3 has 15 residues. The CDR3 DNA reads as TGCGCCAGCAGCTTGTTCACCGACAGGGGAGGTGGCTACACCTTC. Translating it yields CASSLFTDRGGGYTF.

This clonotype appeared a single time. V and J are TRBV20-1 and TRBJ1-1; 7 bases map to TRBD1. CDR1 is DFQATT and CDR2 is SNEGSKA in the germline V gene (reference sequence). The V and J ends lost 6 bases and 5 bases, in that order; junction bases with no gene match: 9. The CDR3 loop spans 13 amino acids. CDR3 amino acids: CSAAGTVETEAFF. Written as DNA, the CDR3 is TGCAGTGCAGCGGGGACAGTTGAAACTGAAGCTTTCTTT.

This chain connects TRBV25-1 to TRBJ2-7, with D possibly being TRBD2 (7 bases). The CDR3 covers 16 residues. V was cut by 4 bases and J by 2 bases, with 18 bases left in between. The germline CDR1 and CDR2 sequences are MGHDK and SYGVNS. The CDR3 region is CASSASTTGTTYEQYF. For the CDR3, the DNA is TGTGCCAGCAGTGCATCGACTACAGGGACTACCTACGAGCAGTACTTC.

This clonotype was seen a handful of times. The V and J genes are TRBV6-2 or TRBV6-3 and TRBJ1-6; D gene unclear. The CDR3 covers 15 residues. The germline gives CDR1 MNHEY, CDR2 SVGEGT. Trimming took 0 bases from V and 10 from J, leaving 13 bases between them. CDR3 in DNA: TGTGCCAGCAGTTACTCGAAGGACGGCTTCTCACCCCTCCACTTT. Its protein is CASSYSKDGFSPLHF.

This clonotype was seen a handful of times. The CDR3 region is CASSPGLGYGYGYTF. Written as DNA, the CDR3 is TGTGCCAGCAGCCCGGGACTTGGCTATGGGTATGGCTACACCTTC. The chain links TRBV5-8 to TRBJ1-2; perhaps TRBD1 as D (5 bases). This CDR3 contains 15 residues. Trimming removed 4 bases from V and 5 bases from J, with 18 bases in between. CDR1 and CDR2 from the germline V gene are SGHTS and YDEGEE.

This clonotype was observed many times. The chain has TRBV6-1 and TRBJ1-4; no firm D call. The CDR3 is 14 residues long. With 3 bases removed from V and 2 bases from J, the gap between germline ends came to 7 bases. Germline loops: CDR1 MNHNS, CDR2 SASEGT. The CDR3 DNA sequence: TGTGCCAGCAGTGAGAGAGGGACTAATGAAAAACTGTTTTTT. It encodes CASSERGTNEKLFF.

This clonotype was counted ten times or more. The DNA of the CDR3 is TGTGCCAGCAGCCAAAGCGAGGCTGAAGCTTTCTTT. Translation: CASSQSEAEAFF. The V and J genes are TRBV12-3 or TRBV12-4 and TRBJ1-1; D gene unclear. Deletions cut 6 bases from V and 6 bases from J, with 11 bases between. This CDR3 has 12 amino acids.

The rearrangement uses TRBV7-9 and TRBJ1-6; TRBD1 might be the D (5 bases). The V end lost 7 bases, the J end lost 7 bases, and 17 bases lay between the germline ends. This CDR3 has 15 amino acids. CDR1 is SEHNR, CDR2 FQNEAQ, per germline (reference sequence). Here the CDR3 DNA reads TGTGCCAGCACGCGAGGGGAGGGCAACAATTCACCCCTCCACTTT. It codes for CASTRGEGNNSPLHF. Using reference TRBV7-9 and TRBJ1-6 for the parts outside the CDR3, the full variable domain is DTGVSQNPRHKITKRGQNVTFRCDPISEHNRLYWYRQTLGQGPEFLTYFQNEAQLEKSRLLSDRFSAERPKGSFSTLEIQRTEQGDSAMYLCASTRGEGNNSPLHFGNGTRLTVT.

This clonotype showed up many times. The chain carries TRBV6-2 or TRBV6-3 and TRBJ2-1; 12 bases match TRBD2. Germline lookup yields CDR1 MNHEY and CDR2 SVGEGT. Trimming cost V 4 bases and J 2 bases; bases outside gene matches: 6. There are 17 residues in the CDR3. The CDR3: CASSSATSGRAYNEQFF. As DNA, the CDR3 is TGTGCCAGCAGTTCTGCGACTAGCGGGAGAGCCTACAATGAGCAGTTCTTC.

This clonotype was found many times. The J gene is TRBJ2-6, the V gene TRBV6-1, with D hard to call. CDR3 length: 15 residues. Germline V CDR1 and CDR2: MNHNS, SASEGT. Trimming removed 3 bases at V and 2 bases at J, with 8 bases between. The CDR3 coding sequence is TGTGCCAGCAGTGACGCTGCAACTGGGGCCAACGTCCTGACTTTC. Translating it yields CASSDAATGANVLTF.

CDR3 in amino acids: CASSLALGLGELFF. CDR3 DNA: TGTGCCAGCAGCTTAGCACTGGGCCTCGGGGAGCTGTTTTTT. This chain connects TRBV11-2 to TRBJ2-2; D unresolved. This CDR3 region has 14 residues. The V gene's germline CDR1 is SGHAT and CDR2 FQNNGV. V lost 1 base, J lost 7 bases, and 10 bases lay in between.

Ten or more counts support this clonotype. The rearrangement uses TRBV15 and TRBJ1-5, with 8 bases matching TRBD1. The CDR3 sequence is 15 residues long. Germline CDR1 is LNHNV and CDR2 is YYDKDF (reference sequence). Losses at the gene ends were 1 base for V and 2 bases for J; bases not matched to a gene: 1. This CDR3 reads CATSRVDRGNQPQHF. CDR3 bases: TGTGCCACCAGCAGAGTGGACAGGGGCAATCAGCCCCAGCATTTT.

This clonotype was counted many times. This chain uses TRBV7-2 with TRBJ1-4; a weak D match, TRBD1 (6 bases). Deletions cut 5 bases from V and 8 bases from J, with 15 bases between. Germline V gene lookup returns CDR1 SGHTA and CDR2 FQGNSA. The CDR3 sequence is 14 residues long. The CDR3 DNA is TGTGCCAGCAGCCCCGGACAGCTAGGAGAAAAACTGTTTTTT. Its protein product is CASSPGQLGEKLFF.

V is TRBV20-1 and J is TRBJ1-2; possible D gene TRBD1, 5 bases. This CDR3 has 15 amino acids. CDR1 and CDR2 from the germline V gene are DFQATT and SNEGSKA (reference sequence). V was shortened by 1 base and J by 2 bases, with 14 bases between the two germline ends. CDR3 residues: CSARGGSGRNYGYTF. The CDR3 nucleotides are TGCAGTGCTAGAGGGGGGTCAGGCCGGAACTATGGCTACACCTTC.

This clonotype was counted many times. The rearrangement joins TRBV7-2 to TRBJ1-3; a weak D match, TRBD1 (6 bases). Trimming shortened V by 6 bases and J by 1 base, and 7 bases separated the two germline ends. Germline lookup yields CDR1 SGHTA and CDR2 FQGNSA. The CDR3 runs to 13 residues. CDR3 bases: TGTGCCAGCAGGGGGGCATCTGGAAACACCATATATTTT. This codes for CASRGASGNTIYF.

The chain links TRBV29-1 to TRBJ2-7; 7 bases are shared with TRBD1. Germline trimming cut 4 bases from V and 2 bases from J; bases unmatched to any gene: 8. Per germline, CDR1 SQVTM and CDR2 ANQGSEA. The CDR3 spans 14 residues. In nucleotides, the CDR3 is TGCAGCGTTGCGGGGACAGAGACTACCTACGAGCAGTACTTC. It encodes CSVAGTETTYEQYF.

This clonotype has a count of ten or more. V gene TRBV4-1 combines with J gene TRBJ2-7; TRBD1 might be the D (6 bases). This CDR3 spans 15 amino acids. V was clipped by 5 bases and J by 5 bases, with 19 bases between them. From germline, CDR1 is MGHRA and CDR2 YSYEKL. The CDR3 nucleotides are TGCGCCAGCAGCGCTGGACAGAGGCGGGTCAACGAGCAGTACTTC. It translates to CASSAGQRRVNEQYF.

This clonotype was counted ten times or more. This chain connects TRBV6-2 or TRBV6-3 to TRBJ2-5; TRBD1 matches at 7 bases. The CDR3 runs to 16 residues. Germline V gene sequence: CDR1 MNHEY, CDR2 SVGEGT. Unmatched junction bases numbered 14, after V lost 5 bases and J lost 5 bases. The CDR3 is CASSPKSTGKWETQYF. The CDR3, as DNA: TGTGCCAGCAGTCCAAAGTCGACAGGGAAATGGGAGACCCAGTACTTC.

The sample holds one count of this clonotype. This chain joins TRBV29-1 and TRBJ2-2; tentative D call: TRBD2 (6 bases). This CDR3 region has 13 residues. Per the germline V gene, CDR1 is SQVTM and CDR2 is ANQGSEA. Between the trimmed V and J ends, which lost 5 bases and 4 bases, there was a span of 11 bases. CDR3 sequence reads: CSVQIAATGELFF. The CDR3 DNA reads TGCAGCGTTCAAATAGCGGCCACCGGGGAGCTGTTTTTT.

V and J are TRBV29-1 and TRBJ2-5; 8 bases are a match to TRBD2. V shed 4 bases, J shed 5 bases, and the junction held 6 bases outside the gene matches. The V gene's germline CDR1 is SQVTM and CDR2 ANQGSEA. CDR3 length: 13 amino acids. The CDR3 nucleotides read TGCAGCGTTGGTCCGGGAGGGGACGAGACCCAGTACTTC. This gives the protein CSVGPGGDETQYF.

In its sample, this clonotype was seen many times. The chain couples TRBV12-3 or TRBV12-4 to TRBJ2-6; D gene unclear. V was trimmed by 2 bases and J by 4 bases, leaving 3 bases between them. CDR3 length: 13 amino acids. The chain's CDR3 is CASSLLGANVLTF. The CDR3 coding sequence is TGTGCCAGCAGTTTACTCGGGGCCAACGTCCTGACTTTC.

Concerning this clonotype itself: At one of its ends the junction is not consistent with the germline gene, which may arise from a read error. DNA for the CDR3: TGTGCCTGCAGTCTACAGGGATCAGGGAACTCCGGGGAGCTGTTTTTT. It translates to CACSLQGSGNSGELFF. This sequence joins TRBV2 and TRBJ2-2; weak D call: TRBD1 (6 bases). The CDR3 spans 16 residues. Per germline, CDR1 SNHLY and CDR2 FYNNEI.

This clonotype was observed at least ten times. CDR3 loop: CASSQEKGSTDTQYF. As DNA, the CDR3 is TGTGCCAGCAGCCAAGAGAAGGGGAGCACAGATACGCAGTATTTT. The rearrangement links TRBV4-2 to TRBJ2-3; D may be TRBD1 (5 bases). The CDR3 has 15 residues. Deletions cut 0 bases from V and 0 bases from J, with 7 bases between. The germline V gene has CDR1 LGHNA and CDR2 YNFKEQ.

This clonotype has at least ten counts. In DNA form, the CDR3 reads TGTGCCAGCAGCGGAAACAGGGGAGCGAACACTGAAGCTTTCTTT. Translation gives CASSGNRGANTEAFF. V gene TRBV5-6 combines with J gene TRBJ1-1; 7 nucleotides match TRBD1. In germline, CDR1 is SGHDT, CDR2 YYEEEE. V gave up 4 bases and J gave up 1 base; unmatched junction bases: 7. The CDR3 is made up of 15 amino acids.